Sequencing of this TCR beta chain was carried out in a study of cytomegalovirus exposure and HLA in healthy donors. General observations from the study: The study assumed roughly uniform donor sequencing depth for presence/absence analyses.

The PCR made use of 60 Vbeta and 13 Jbeta primers. The protocol was immunoSEQ multiplex PCR, while the TCRdb copy is restricted to in-frame clones and leaves out a portion. The sample holds about 130,000 clones; 80% to 90% are singletons and the top ten take about 11%. Unmatched junction bases numbered 6, after V lost 7 bases and J lost 1 base. The germline V gene has CDR1 SQVTM and CDR2 ANQGSEA. CDR3 length: 13 residues. A remark on this clone: The antigen is not known.

This sequence originates from a male donor in good health and CMV-seropositive. The rearrangement uses TRBV29-1 and TRBJ2-7; TRBD1 aligns across 8 bases. Sequencing was performed on PBMCs. DNA for the CDR3: TGCAGCGCTAGACAGGGGAGGTCCTACGAGCAGTACTTC. Protein: CSARQGRSYEQYF.